Following are 30 T cell receptor beta chains from one sample sequenced in a study of cytomegalovirus exposure and HLA in healthy donors. PCR primers comprised 60 Vbeta and 13 Jbeta primers. TCRdb keeps only in-frame clones here, not all; method: immunoSEQ multiplex PCR. The table lists about 120,000 clones, 75% to 90% of them singletons, with 8.8% in the top ten. Source material: PBMCs. The receptors were sampled from a female donor in good health and CMV-seropositive.

CDR3 amino acids: CASSVGGGSVGETQYF. The CDR3 nucleotides are TGTGCCAGCAGCGTAGGAGGAGGGTCCGTTGGGGAGACCCAGTACTTC. This sequence joins TRBV9 and TRBJ2-5; tentative D call: TRBD2 (6 bases). The length of the CDR3 is 16 residues. Trimming removed 0 bases at V and 5 bases at J, with 17 bases between. CDR1 is SGDLS and CDR2 is YYNGEE in the germline V gene.

V and J are TRBV19 and TRBJ2-7, with 9 bases that match TRBD1. The trim removed 6 bases at V and 0 bases at J, leaving 9 bases unmatched. Germline V gene lookup returns CDR1 LNHDA and CDR2 SQIVND (reference sequence). The CDR3 extends over 16 amino acids. The CDR3 coding sequence is TGTGCCAGTAGGCCTACGGGGACAGGGAGCTCCTACGAGCAGTACTTC. It yields the protein CASRPTGTGSSYEQYF.

As regards this clone: Mismatch with germline at one junction end may stem from a read error. This rearrangement joins TRBV7-9 to TRBJ1-1, with 9 bases matching TRBD1. Germline values: CDR1 SEHNR, CDR2 FQNEAQ (reference sequence). The CDR3 runs 12 residues. The DNA of the CDR3 is TGTTCCAGCAGCTTAGGGACAGGGGAAGCTTTCTTT. Translated, it gives CSSSLGTGEAFF.

The V call is TRBV7-3, the J call TRBJ2-2; 9 bases agree with TRBD2. CDR1 SGHTA and CDR2 FQGTGA come from the germline V gene. V shed 3 bases and J 0 bases; nucleotides not matched to a gene: 11. The CDR3 has 19 amino acids. DNA of the CDR3: TGTGCCAGCAGCTTTTCATATCATAGCGGGGGAGCGAACACCGGGGAGCTGTTTTTT. It is translated as CASSFSYHSGGANTGELFF.

This chain uses TRBV10-3 with TRBJ1-5; 7 bases align to TRBD1. The J segment lost 3 bases and the V segment lost 2 bases, leaving 4 bases of the junction unmatched. Germline loops: CDR1 ENHRY, CDR2 SYGVKD. This CDR3 spans 15 amino acids. CDR3 region: CAISERGQNNQPQHF. The CDR3 DNA follows: TGTGCCATCAGTGAGCGGGGACAGAACAATCAGCCCCAGCATTTT.

The chain combines TRBV29-1 with TRBJ2-3; D possibly corresponds to TRBD2 (6 bases). Trimming stripped 4 bases from V and 5 bases from J, with 19 bases between. This CDR3 has 15 amino acids. Germline V gene data show CDR1 as SQVTM and CDR2 as ANQGSEA. The CDR3, as DNA: TGCAGCGTTGTCGACACGGGGGAACCACTAGATACGCAGTATTTT. Amino acid sequence: CSVVDTGEPLDTQYF.

The genes are TRBV27 and TRBJ2-7; the match to TRBD1 covers 10 bases. Germline V gene sequence: CDR1 MNHEY, CDR2 SMNVEV (reference sequence). The J segment lost 1 base and the V segment lost 5 bases, leaving 2 bases of the junction unmatched. There are 14 residues in the CDR3. CDR3 coding DNA: TGTGCCAGCAGTGGGGACAGGGGTTCCTACGAGCAGTACTTC. Its protein is CASSGDRGSYEQYF.

This rearrangement joins TRBV6-1 to TRBJ2-7, with D unclear. This CDR3 comprises 13 residues. Germline CDR1 is MNHNS and CDR2 is SASEGT. V was clipped by 3 bases and J by 3 bases, with 9 bases between them. The CDR3 DNA follows: TGTGCCAGCAGTGAGACCTACAGCTACGAGCAGTACTTC. It is translated as CASSETYSYEQYF.

This chain uses TRBV7-9 with TRBJ2-3; D perhaps matches TRBD2 (6 bases). Trimming cost V 3 bases and J 6 bases, with 13 bases left between them. This CDR3 spans 14 amino acids. Germline lookup yields CDR1 SEHNR and CDR2 FQNEAQ (reference sequence). The CDR3 nucleotides read TGTGCCAGCAGCTTGGTGGCGGGAATGGATACGCAGTATTTT. Translating it yields CASSLVAGMDTQYF.

V and J are TRBV2 and TRBJ1-2; D not resolved. Germline values: CDR1 SNHLY, CDR2 FYNNEI. The CDR3 spans 14 residues. The V and J ends lost 9 bases and 4 bases respectively, with 18 bases between them. The chain's CDR3 is CASDAGTRVYGYTF. CDR3 in DNA: TGTGCCAGTGACGCAGGAACTAGGGTCTATGGCTACACCTTC.

The CDR3 coding sequence is TGTGCCAGCAGTCCCGCAGCCAAAGGGGACAGCACCGAGAACTATGGCTACACCTTC. Encoded protein: CASSPAAKGDSTENYGYTF. The chain uses TRBV28 and TRBJ1-2; 7 bases are a match to TRBD1. This CDR3 spans 19 amino acids. The V gene end was trimmed by 5 bases and the J gene end by 2 bases; junction bases not matched to a gene: 20. Germline values: CDR1 MDHEN, CDR2 SYDVKM.

V gene TRBV2 combines with J gene TRBJ1-4; no clear D. V was pared by 6 bases and J by 5 bases, with 7 bases between. Looked up from germline, CDR1 is SNHLY and CDR2 is FYNNEI. CDR3 size: 12 residues. CDR3 sequence (DNA): TGTGCCAGCAGGACTGGCAATGAAAAACTGTTTTTT. Translated: CASRTGNEKLFF. Full variable domain (rest looked up from reference TRBV2 and TRBJ1-4): EPEVTQTPSHQVTQMGQEVILRCVPISNHLYFYWYRQILGQKVEFLVSFYNNEISEKSEIFDDQFSVERPDGSNFTLKIRSTKLEDSAMYFCASRTGNEKLFFGSGTQLSVL.

V and J are TRBV25-1 and TRBJ1-1; no firm D call. Germline V lookup: CDR1 MGHDK, CDR2 SYGVNS. Trimming cost V 5 bases and J 0 bases, with 13 bases left between them. The CDR3 spans 15 residues. The CDR3 region has the DNA TGTGCCAGCAGTCGTGCGGAGGATTTGAACACTGAAGCTTTCTTT. Translation: CASSRAEDLNTEAFF.

The chain employs TRBV5-1 and TRBJ2-6; unclear D gene. The germline V and J ends were trimmed by 5 bases and 2 bases, with 8 bases remaining between them. The CDR3 is 14 amino acids. Germline V gene data show CDR1 as SGHRS and CDR2 as YFSETQ. The CDR3 bases are TGCGCCAGCAGTGAGCTTGCTGGGGCCAACGTCCTGACTTTC. It translates to CASSELAGANVLTF.

The genes are TRBV29-1 and TRBJ2-1; D remains unclear. With 4 bases removed from V and 0 bases from J, the gap between germline ends came to 7 bases. CDR3 length: 13 amino acids. Germline values: CDR1 SQVTM, CDR2 ANQGSEA. The CDR3 loop is CSVARSSYNEQFF. Here the CDR3 DNA reads TGCAGCGTTGCTCGGAGCTCCTACAATGAGCAGTTCTTC.

DNA for the CDR3: TGTGCCAGCAGTTTTGGGTCGATCGGGAATTCACCCCTCCACTTT. As protein: CASSFGSIGNSPLHF. The chain couples TRBV28 to TRBJ1-6; D not certain. V lost 3 bases to trimming and J lost 7 bases, with 13 bases between them. CDR1 is MDHEN, CDR2 SYDVKM, per germline. CDR3 size: 15 residues.

This chain connects TRBV4-1 to TRBJ2-1; the match to TRBD2 covers 7 bases. The CDR3 runs 12 residues. Germline V CDR1 and CDR2: MGHRA, YSYEKL. V shed 2 bases and J 10 bases; nucleotides not matched to a gene: 2. The CDR3 nucleotides are TGCGCCAGCAGCCAACCACTAGCGGAGCAGTTCTTC. Translated: CASSQPLAEQFF.

This chain joins TRBV4-1 and TRBJ2-1; perhaps TRBD2 as D (5 bases). Trimming stripped 2 bases from V and 5 bases from J, with 19 bases between. Germline CDR1 reads MGHRA; CDR2 reads YSYEKL. The CDR3 is 17 residues long. CDR3 coding DNA: TGCGCCAGCAGCCAACCACCTACTAGGCGAGTACACAATGAGCAGTTCTTC. Translated, it gives CASSQPPTRRVHNEQFF.

For the CDR3, the DNA is TGTGCCAGCAGCTTTACTGCTAAGACAGGGGGCACTGAAGCTTTCTTT. Its protein is CASSFTAKTGGTEAFF. The chain has TRBV7-6 and TRBJ1-1; 9 nucleotides align to TRBD1. Germline V gene data show CDR1 as SGHVS and CDR2 as FNYEAQ. With V trimmed by 3 bases and J by 4 bases, 9 bases remained unmatched. The CDR3 loop spans 16 amino acids.

The V and J genes are TRBV27 and TRBJ1-4; D is perhaps TRBD1 (5 bases). Germline assignment: CDR1 MNHEY and CDR2 SMNVEV (reference sequence). The CDR3 loop spans 13 amino acids. Trimming took 6 bases from V and 8 from J, leaving 13 bases between them. Written as DNA, the CDR3 is TGTGCCAGCAGGGGAGGGGCAGGGGAAAAACTGTTTTTT. It yields the protein CASRGGAGEKLFF.

The rearrangement uses TRBV11-2 and TRBJ1-2, with TRBD1 identical over 10 bases. Germline values: CDR1 SGHAT, CDR2 FQNNGV. With 7 bases clipped from V and 4 bases from J, the junction kept 9 bases outside the gene matches. This CDR3 has 15 amino acids. The CDR3 DNA reads TGTGCCAGCACCGAAGGGACAGGGGATGGCTATGGCTACACCTTC. It codes for CASTEGTGDGYGYTF.

The V call is TRBV19, the J call TRBJ2-2, with 9 bases aligning to TRBD1. Germline V CDR1 and CDR2: LNHDA, SQIVND (reference sequence). The CDR3 is made up of 16 amino acids. The trim removed 6 bases at V and 1 base at J, leaving 6 bases unmatched. For the CDR3, the DNA is TGTGCCAGTAGAGGGACAGGGACGGTGAACACCGGGGAGCTGTTTTTT. Translation gives CASRGTGTVNTGELFF.

This sequence joins TRBV5-1 and TRBJ1-4, with a possible D match to TRBD1 (6 bases). In germline, CDR1 is SGHRS, CDR2 YFSETQ. Trimming cost V 4 bases and J 7 bases, with 17 bases left between them. The CDR3 is made up of 15 amino acids. This CDR3 reads CASSAGTGQGEKLFF. For the CDR3, the DNA is TGCGCCAGCAGCGCAGGTACAGGGCAGGGTGAAAAACTGTTTTTT.

V and J are TRBV9 and TRBJ2-1, with 12 bases aligning to TRBD2. Germline V gene data show CDR1 as SGDLS and CDR2 as YYNGEE. V dropped 0 bases and J dropped 4; count of bases not matched to a gene: 5. The length of the CDR3 is 17 residues. The CDR3: CASSVGASGGEYNEQFF. The DNA for the CDR3 is TGTGCCAGCAGCGTAGGGGCTAGCGGGGGGGAATACAATGAGCAGTTCTTC.

This chain links TRBV19 with TRBJ1-1, with 7 bases aligning to TRBD1. The J segment lost 3 bases and the V segment lost 5 bases, leaving 0 bases of the junction unmatched. Germline V lookup: CDR1 LNHDA, CDR2 SQIVND (reference sequence). The CDR3 runs to 12 residues. The CDR3 is CASSDRDTEAFF. The CDR3, as DNA: TGTGCCAGTAGTGACAGGGACACTGAAGCTTTCTTT.

This clone was observed a handful of times. Other DNA sequences in the sample encode the same CDR3. The V call is TRBV2, the J call TRBJ2-5; D is undetermined. CDR1 SNHLY and CDR2 FYNNEI come from the germline V gene. The CDR3 runs 12 residues. V gave up 3 bases and J gave up 4 bases, with 6 bases separating them. CDR3 sequence (DNA): TGTGCCAGCAGTGACAGTCGAGAGACCCAGTACTTC. Its translation: CASSDSRETQYF.

To note about this clone: This CDR3 is also generated by other DNA sequences in the sample. The chain links TRBV9 to TRBJ2-1, with TRBD2 matching over 14 bases. Germline trimming cut 0 bases from V and 7 bases from J; bases unmatched to any gene: 3. The CDR3 is 16 amino acids. CDR1 and CDR2 from the germline V gene are SGDLS and YYNGEE. CDR3 in DNA: TGTGCCAGCAGCGTAGGACTAGCGGGGGGGCTGAATGAGCAGTTCTTC. Encoded protein: CASSVGLAGGLNEQFF.

This clone appeared a few times. The chain joins TRBV4-3 to TRBJ1-1, with D hard to call. The CDR3 is made up of 13 amino acids. Germline V CDR1 and CDR2: LGHNA, YSLEER. With 1 base removed from V and 4 bases from J, the gap between germline ends came to 7 bases. CDR3 protein: CASSQAEGTEAFF. DNA of the CDR3: TGCGCCAGCAGCCAAGCAGAGGGCACTGAAGCTTTCTTT.

This clone has just a few counts. The chain is built from TRBV6-1 and TRBJ2-2; D might be TRBD1 (6 bases). The CDR3 length is 18 residues. Germline values: CDR1 MNHNS, CDR2 SASEGT. V was shortened by 4 bases and J by 0 bases, with 18 bases between the two germline ends. CDR3 loop: CASSGNTGSGSNTGELFF. The CDR3 DNA follows: TGTGCCAGCAGTGGGAATACAGGGAGTGGTTCGAACACCGGGGAGCTGTTTTTT.

This clone was seen only a few times. This chain links TRBV18 with TRBJ1-3; D uncertain. The germline CDR1 and CDR2 sequences are KGHSH and LQKENI. V was clipped by 5 bases and J by 2 bases, with 10 bases between them. The CDR3 consists of 14 residues. The CDR3 region is CASSEGQAGNTIYF. The CDR3 DNA follows: TGTGCCAGCTCAGAGGGCCAAGCTGGAAACACCATATATTTT.